A selection of T cell receptor beta chains follows, all from one sample in a study of T cells after yellow fever vaccination. Each CDR3 protein is one row after TCRdb ran MiXCR on the 5' RACE reads. This table holds hundreds of thousands of distinct CDR3 sequences, around 4% found once. This sample comprised PBMCs, obtained on the day of the yellow fever booster vaccination. These TCRs come from a man between 18 and 29 years old who received the YFV17D yellow fever vaccine. Each CDR3 is given with its conserved first and last residue.

11	TRBJ2-1	TRBV5-6	CASSLSDEQFF
17	TRBJ2-3	TRBV4-2	CASSRAIGVEGTDTQYF
16	TRBJ2-2	TRBV7-2	CASSLVGGLNTGELFF
15	TRBJ2-5	TRBV29-1	CSVEFLAGNQETQYF
14	TRBJ1-1	TRBV12-3/TRBV12-4	CASTLGGENTEAFF
15	TRBJ1-3	TRBV4-1	CASSQDRASGNTIYF
16	TRBJ1-2	TRBV27	CASSSHGGRFNYGYTF
13	TRBJ1-1	TRBV20-1	CSAREGQPTEAFF
21	TRBJ2-4	TRBV20-1	CSASAGPGVSGGASSGNIQYF
17	TRBJ2-7	TRBV6-5	CASSYPRSARNHYEQYF
12	TRBJ2-5	TRBV11-2	CASSLWKETQYF
14	TRBJ2-5	TRBV2	CASNSPGTPETQYF
13	TRBJ1-2	TRBV29-1	CSVLTGGGYGYTF
13	TRBJ1-6	TRBV14	CASSFSYNSPLHF
14	TRBJ2-7	TRBV6-2/TRBV6-3	CASSYSPGNYEQYF
15	TRBJ2-1	TRBV30	CAWTRGRLAGAEQFF
19	TRBJ1-6	TRBV5-1	CASRQGSQARGSYNSPLHF
16	TRBJ1-4	TRBV5-1	CASSLFADATNEKLFF
18	TRBJ1-4	TRBV4-1	CASSLSTPRQARDEKLFF
17	TRBJ2-3	TRBV9	CASSTQRGGRLADTQYF
20	TRBJ2-6	TRBV4-2	CASSPQRRTGAEPGANVLTF
12	TRBJ2-7	TRBV5-8	CASSLVAAWGYF
15	TRBJ2-1	TRBV5-1	CASSLGAGGRNEQFF